Here is one T cell receptor (beta chain) with its context. The data derive from a study of control samples from healthy donors and cancer patients. Sequencing used immunoSEQ multiplex PCR; TCRdb keeps in-frame clones, though not all of them. The sample lists around 110,000 clones; approximately 90% were seen once. CDR1 MNHEY and CDR2 SMNVEV come from the germline V gene (reference sequence). The CDR3 has 15 residues. The ends were cut back, 2 bases at V and 2 bases at J, with 9 bases in the middle. This chain joins TRBV27 and TRBJ1-4, with a possible D match to TRBD1 (6 bases). This TCR came from an older woman in good health. Source material: blood. The CDR3 here is CASSLGQHTNEKLFF. Written as DNA, the CDR3 is TGTGCCAGCAGTTTAGGACAGCACACTAATGAAAAACTGTTTTTT.